Below are 18 T cell receptor beta chains sequenced from a single sample in a study of blood T cell repertoires in COVID-19. Profiling relied on immunoSEQ multiplex PCR, and the TCRdb table lists in-frame clones only, not all of them. The data contain about 160,000 clones, over 85% of them singletons. The sequencing input was peripheral blood. These receptors were taken from a woman aged 60-75 years with COVID-19, enrolled during active disease.

The chain has TRBV3-1 (or the pseudogene TRBV3-2) and TRBJ1-2, with D possibly matching TRBD1 (5 bases). With 4 bases removed from V and 0 bases from J, the gap between germline ends came to 6 bases. CDR1 and CDR2 (germline): LGHDT, YNNKEL (reference sequence). This CDR3 contains 13 residues. The CDR3 region is CASSLGANYGYTF. The CDR3 DNA sequence: TGTGCCAGCAGCCTAGGGGCTAACTATGGCTACACCTTC.

The chain carries TRBV4-2 and TRBJ1-6, with D perhaps matching TRBD1 (5 bases). Germline lookup yields CDR1 LGHNA and CDR2 YNFKEQ. CDR3 length: 14 amino acids. V lost 1 base to trimming and J lost 13 bases, with 14 bases between them. CDR3 sequence: CASSQVGRDDPLHF. CDR3 DNA: TGTGCCAGCAGCCAAGTGGGCAGGGATGATCCCCTCCACTTT.

Turning to this clone: The same CDR3 can be traced to other DNA sequences in this sample. J is TRBJ1-1 and V is TRBV5-1; the D is unclear. Trimming removed 5 bases from V and 0 bases from J, with 8 bases in between. Germline-derived CDR1 and CDR2 are SGHRS and YFSETQ. There are 13 residues in the CDR3. The CDR3 region is CASSREMNTEAFF. The CDR3 DNA is TGCGCCAGCAGTCGCGAAATGAACACTGAAGCTTTCTTT.

This clone came up once. The rearrangement joins TRBV12-3 or TRBV12-4 to TRBJ1-5; tentative D call: TRBD1 (5 bases). Trimming stripped 6 bases from V and 9 bases from J, with 12 bases between. The CDR3 is 12 residues long. The DNA of the CDR3 is TGTGCCAGCAGCCACCGACAGCCGCCCCAGCATTTT. It codes for CASSHRQPPQHF.

The chain has TRBV7-9 and TRBJ1-3, with D possibly TRBD1 on 6 matching bases. V was shortened by 2 bases and J by 2 bases, with 10 bases between the two germline ends. This CDR3 has 15 amino acids. Germline lookup yields CDR1 SEHNR and CDR2 FQNEAQ (reference sequence). The CDR3 nucleotides read TGTGCCAGCAGCTTATCGACAGGAACTGGAAACACCATATATTTT. It is translated as CASSLSTGTGNTIYF.

This chain joins TRBV3-1 (or the pseudogene TRBV3-2) and TRBJ2-2; D is uncertain. The V gene lost 5 bases and the J gene lost 2 bases, with 6 bases spanning the gap. Germline V CDR1 and CDR2: LGHDT, YNNKEL (reference sequence). The CDR3 consists of 13 residues. CDR3 coding DNA: TGTGCCAGCAGCGAGGCAAACACCGGGGAGCTGTTTTTT. As protein: CASSEANTGELFF.

The rearrangement uses TRBV5-1 and TRBJ2-2; D possibly corresponds to TRBD1 (7 bases). V dropped 4 bases and J dropped 5 bases, with 15 bases sitting between them. The V gene's germline CDR1 is SGHRS and CDR2 YFSETQ. CDR3 length: 15 amino acids. The CDR3 coding sequence is TGCGCCAGCAGCCTCAACTCAGGGGGGACCGGGGAGCTGTTTTTT. Its protein product is CASSLNSGGTGELFF. The full variable domain, completed using reference TRBV5-1 and TRBJ2-2, is KAGVTQTPRYLIKTRGQQVTLSCSPISGHRSVSWYQQTPGQGLQFLFEYFSETQRNKGNFPGRFSGRQFSNSRSEMNVSTLELGDSALYLCASSLNSGGTGELFFGEGSRLTVL.

V and J are TRBV6-2 or TRBV6-3 and TRBJ2-4; maybe TRBD2 (7 bases). V was pared by 2 bases and J by 3 bases, with 23 bases between. CDR3 length: 19 residues. From germline, CDR1 is MNHEY and CDR2 SVGEGT. Written as DNA, the CDR3 is TGTGCCAGCAGTTACCGCCTCCGGAGGGGAGGGGGAGACAAAAACATTCAGTACTTC. It specifies CASSYRLRRGGGDKNIQYF.

This sequence joins TRBV4-3 and TRBJ1-2; D uncertain. The CDR3 is made up of 16 amino acids. Per germline, CDR1 LGHNA and CDR2 YSLEER. The ends were cut back, 1 base at V and 2 bases at J, with 14 bases in the middle. CDR3 amino acids: CASSQVGGRGNYGYTF. CDR3 nucleotide sequence: TGCGCCAGCAGCCAAGTCGGAGGGAGAGGGAACTATGGCTACACCTTC.

The chain recombines TRBV7-3 with TRBJ2-3; D may be TRBD2 (5 bases). Trimming left V 3 bases short and J 7 bases short, with 14 bases between. CDR1 is SGHTA, CDR2 FQGTGA, per germline. The CDR3 contains 14 residues. CDR3 protein: CASSFPGSGNTQYF. The DNA for the CDR3 is TGTGCCAGCAGCTTCCCGGGATCCGGGAATACGCAGTATTTT.

The rearrangement links TRBV29-1 to TRBJ2-7, with D possibly being TRBD1 (5 bases). The germline V gene encodes CDR1 SQVTM and CDR2 ANQGSEA. V was pared by 5 bases and J by 0 bases, with 17 bases between. The CDR3 totals 15 residues. CDR3 nucleotides: TGCAGCGTTAGAGTCGCGCGACAGAGCTCCTACGAGCAGTACTTC. Translation gives CSVRVARQSSYEQYF.

The chain is built from TRBV7-2 and TRBJ1-2; TRBD1 matches 7 bases. V lost 4 bases and J lost 6; bases outside the gene matches: 8. CDR3 size: 14 residues. CDR1 is SGHTA, CDR2 FQGNSA, per germline. CDR3 in DNA: TGTGCCAGCAGCTCGATGACAGGGTTCCATGGCTACACCTTC. It specifies CASSSMTGFHGYTF.

This sequence joins TRBV9 and TRBJ2-5, with D tentatively TRBD2 (5 bases). The CDR3 contains 13 residues. CDR1 is SGDLS and CDR2 is YYNGEE in the germline V gene. V shed 0 bases and J shed 7 bases, with 10 bases lying between them. As DNA, the CDR3 is TGTGCCAGCAGCGTAGGTGATGAGGGGACCCAGTACTTC. Translated: CASSVGDEGTQYF.

The V gene is TRBV5-6, the J gene TRBJ1-6; 10 nucleotides align to TRBD1. The CDR3 loop spans 15 amino acids. Losses at the gene ends were 4 bases for V and 10 bases for J; bases not matched to a gene: 8. Germline assignment: CDR1 SGHDT and CDR2 YYEEEE. CDR3 residues: CASSGGTGELSPLHF. In DNA form, the CDR3 reads TGTGCCAGCAGCGGGGGGACAGGGGAGCTGTCACCCCTCCACTTT. Based on the CDR3 plus reference TRBV5-6 and TRBJ1-6, the full variable domain is DAGVTQSPTHLIKTRGQQVTLRCSPKSGHDTVSWYQQALGQGPQFIFQYYEEEERQRGNFPDRFSGHQFPNYSSELNVNALLLGDSALYLCASSGGTGELSPLHFGNGTRLTVT.

The chain links TRBV2 to TRBJ1-1; D is ambiguous. CDR1 SNHLY and CDR2 FYNNEI come from the germline V gene. The CDR3 sequence is 13 residues long. Trimming cost V 7 bases and J 5 bases, with 14 bases left between them. This CDR3 is CASINGEGTEAFF. The DNA for the CDR3 is TGTGCCAGCATCAACGGGGAGGGTACTGAAGCTTTCTTT.

The chain combines TRBV12-3 or TRBV12-4 with TRBJ2-3; no reliable D call. The CDR3 extends over 11 amino acids. V lost 3 bases and J lost 8, with 6 bases in between. CDR3 protein: CASSLRGTQYF. In nucleotides, the CDR3 is TGTGCCAGCAGTTTGCGTGGTACGCAGTATTTT.

V is TRBV6-5 and J is TRBJ2-3; 9 nucleotides agree with TRBD1. After removal of 8 bases from V and 3 bases from J, the junction contained 3 bases not matched to a gene. CDR3 length: 13 amino acids. Germline V lookup: CDR1 MNHEY, CDR2 SVGAGI. CDR3 sequence reads: CASGTGRTDTQYF. CDR3 in DNA: TGTGCCAGCGGGACAGGGCGTACAGATACGCAGTATTTT.

The gene calls are TRBV27 and TRBJ1-2; D possibly corresponds to TRBD1 (6 bases). Trimming shortened V by 11 bases and J by 7 bases, and 14 bases separated the two germline ends. Germline CDR1 reads MNHEY; CDR2 reads SMNVEV (reference sequence). The length of the CDR3 is 11 residues. The CDR3 bases are TGTGCCTCCTCGGACAGTTCTGGCTACACCTTC. Its protein product is CASSDSSGYTF.